The rows below give T cell receptor beta chains drawn from one sample of a study of regulatory T cells in long-lasting Graves disease. TCRdb analysed the multiplex PCR reads with MiXCR anew, one entry per CDR3 protein. The sample lists fewer than 550,000 distinct CDR3 sequences, around 15% occurring once. These same records also appear under a second study, on T cells in Graves' hyperthyroidism and ophthalmopathy.

The sequencing here drew on peripheral blood mononuclear cells (PBMCs), taken at new diagnosis, from a patient treated with antithyroid drugs. The receptor source for this set is a woman aged 18-29 years with Graves disease. The CDR3 runs from the conserved cysteine through the conserved F or W. The order of the fields is V gene, J gene, D gene, clone size, CDR3 protein, CDR3 DNA. The D gene is left open where the match is weak. Rows give clone size only sometimes, using once, few, many, or a class for an expanded clone.

>TRBV5-6|TRBJ2-2|.|.
CASSWDFKGSGELFF
TGTGCCAGCAGTTGGGACTTCAAGGGGTCCGGGGAGCTGTTTTTT
>TRBV2|TRBJ2-5|TRBD1|few
CASSASDRGRETQYF
TGTGCCAGCAGTGCTTCGGACAGGGGCCGTGAGACCCAGTACTTC
>TRBV29-1|TRBJ2-2|.|few
CSARIQTNTGELFF
TGCAGCGCGAGGATCCAGACCAACACCGGGGAGCTGTTTTTT
>TRBV11-3|TRBJ2-2|TRBD2|many
CASSFRASGSTNTGELFF
TGTGCCAGCAGCTTCAGGGCTAGCGGGAGTACGAACACCGGGGAGCTGTTTTTT
>TRBV5-1|TRBJ2-7|TRBD2|.
CASSFGTSGGSYEQYF
TGCGCCAGCAGCTTCGGGACTAGCGGGGGCAGCTACGAGCAGTACTTC
>TRBV6-5|TRBJ2-3|.|many
CASSYLRAQVTDTQYF
TGTGCCAGCAGTTACCTCCGGGCCCAGGTGACAGATACGCAGTATTTT
>TRBV7-2|TRBJ2-7|TRBD2|.
CASSRDYASYEQYF
TGTGCCAGCAGCCGGGACTACGCCTCCTACGAGCAGTACTTC
>TRBV28|TRBJ2-1|TRBD1|many
CASRAGTGWSSSSYNEQFF
TGTGCCAGCAGGGCCGGGACAGGGTGGTCGTCGAGCTCCTACAATGAGCAGTTCTTC
>TRBV6-2/TRBV6-3|TRBJ2-1|TRBD2|many
CASSYERDRNEQFF
TGTGCCAGCAGTTACGAGCGGGATCGGAATGAGCAGTTCTTC
>TRBV6-9|TRBJ2-6|.|.
CASSYRGTFSGANVLTF
TGTGCCAGCAGTTACAGGGGGACTTTCTCTGGGGCCAACGTCCTGACTTTC
>TRBV24-1|TRBJ2-5|TRBD1|.
CATSEDRGHETQYF
TGTGCCACCAGTGAGGACAGGGGGCATGAGACCCAGTACTTC
>TRBV6-1|TRBJ2-3|TRBD2|.
CASSEASGTDTQYF
TGTGCCAGCAGTGAAGCTAGCGGGACAGATACGCAGTATTTT
>TRBV7-2|TRBJ2-1|.|many
CALRGLQGEQFF
TGTGCCCTCCGCGGCCTCCAGGGTGAGCAGTTCTTC
>TRBV10-3|TRBJ2-6|TRBD2|few
CAISELGLAGSGANVLTF
TGTGCCATCAGTGAACTTGGGCTAGCGGGGTCCGGGGCCAACGTCCTGACTTTC
>TRBV5-6|TRBJ1-1|.|many
CASSPDTNTEAFF
TGTGCCAGCAGTCCTGACACGAACACTGAAGCTTTCTTT
>TRBV3-1|TRBJ2-1|.|.
CASSRTNARYNEQFF
TGTGCCAGCAGCCGGACCAATGCCCGATACAATGAGCAGTTCTTC
>TRBV7-2|TRBJ1-1|TRBD1|many
CASSSDRVNTEAFF
TGTGCCAGCAGCTCAGACAGGGTGAACACTGAAGCTTTCTTT
>TRBV28|TRBJ2-2|.|.
CASSLSPQVGELFF
TGTGCCAGCAGTTTATCACCCCAGGTCGGGGAGCTGTTTTTT
>TRBV4-3|TRBJ2-2|.|few
CASSPQRLRDTGELFF
TGCGCCAGCAGCCCCCAAAGGTTGCGGGACACCGGGGAGCTGTTTTTT
>TRBV20-1|TRBJ2-1|TRBD2|few
CSEKAPLAGGDFEQFF
TGCAGTGAAAAAGCACCACTAGCGGGAGGGGATTTTGAGCAGTTCTTC
>TRBV18|TRBJ2-3|.|many
CASSPASTDTQYF
TGTGCCAGCTCACCGGCCAGCACAGATACGCAGTATTTT
>TRBV28|TRBJ2-1|TRBD2|many
CASSNLWTSGSRNEQFF
TGTGCCAGCAGTAACCTTTGGACTAGCGGGAGTCGGAATGAGCAGTTCTTC
>TRBV13|TRBJ2-7|TRBD2|.
CASSRTDRTSGRGEQYF
TGTGCCAGCAGCCGAACGGACCGGACTAGCGGGAGGGGCGAGCAGTACTTC
>TRBV19|TRBJ1-4|.|few
CASSNQGGGNEKLFF
TGTGCCAGTAGCAACCAGGGAGGAGGTAATGAAAAACTGTTTTTT
>TRBV28|TRBJ2-7|TRBD2|many
CASSFAGREGHEQYF
TGTGCCAGCAGTTTTGCTGGCCGGGAGGGACACGAGCAGTACTTC
>TRBV15|TRBJ2-1|.|.
CATSRDSGYNEQFF
TGTGCCACCAGCAGAGATTCAGGGTACAATGAGCAGTTCTTC
>TRBV28|TRBJ1-1|.|few
CASIERVGFLNTEAFF
TGTGCCAGCATTGAAAGGGTCGGTTTTTTGAACACTGAAGCTTTCTTT
>TRBV9|TRBJ1-3|TRBD1|.
CASSVAPDRGGNTIYF
TGTGCCAGCAGCGTAGCTCCGGACAGGGGGGGAAACACCATATATTTT
>TRBV27|TRBJ2-1|TRBD2|.
CASSTLAGGLIF
TGTGCCAGCAGTACCTTAGCGGGAGGGCTCATCTTC
>TRBV4-1|TRBJ2-7|TRBD1|once
CASSHRDRGYEQYF
TGCGCCAGCAGCCATCGGGACAGGGGTTACGAGCAGTACTTC
>TRBV5-8|TRBJ2-3|.|.
CASSLTGSLHSTDTQYF
TGTGCCAGCAGCTTAACAGGGTCCCTACACAGCACAGATACGCAGTATTTT
>TRBV6-5|TRBJ1-1|.|many
CASSYRPAAHTEAFF
TGTGCCAGCAGTTACCGTCCTGCAGCTCACACTGAAGCTTTCTTT
>TRBV9|TRBJ2-3|TRBD1|.
CASSPRQGAQADTQYF
TGTGCCAGCAGCCCGCGACAGGGGGCGCAGGCAGATACGCAGTATTTT
>TRBV30|TRBJ2-7|.|many
CAWTGTAYEQYF
TGTGCCTGGACGGGCACAGCCTACGAGCAGTACTTC
>TRBV19|TRBJ1-1|.|many
CASSQVTPIEAFF
TGTGCCAGTAGTCAGGTCACACCAATTGAAGCTTTCTTT
>TRBV6-2/TRBV6-3|TRBJ2-3|.|many
CASSTHTRANTDTQYF
TGTGCCAGCAGTACCCACACTCGGGCCAACACAGATACGCAGTATTTT
>TRBV2|TRBJ1-5|TRBD1|many
CASSAQTGQGQPQHF
TGTGCCAGCAGTGCCCAGACAGGGCAGGGCCAGCCCCAGCATTTT
>TRBV6-1|TRBJ2-1|TRBD2|many
CASRGTSLNNEQFF
TGTGCCAGCAGAGGGACTAGCCTAAACAATGAGCAGTTCTTC
>TRBV5-6|TRBJ2-4|TRBD1|few
CASSYGTAVLAKNIQYF
TGTGCCAGCAGCTACGGGACAGCCGTCCTAGCCAAAAACATTCAGTACTTC
>TRBV18|TRBJ1-4|TRBD1|.
CASSLRGTATNEKLFF
TGTGCCAGCTCACTTCGTGGGACAGCAACTAATGAAAAACTGTTTTTT
>TRBV12-3/TRBV12-4|TRBJ2-6|TRBD1|.
CASSFTPGQGSSGANVLTF
TGTGCCAGCAGTTTCACGCCGGGACAGGGAAGCTCTGGGGCCAACGTCCTGACTTTC
>TRBV18|TRBJ1-1|TRBD1|.
CASSLGQAPWNTEAFF
TGTGCCAGCTCACTAGGACAGGCGCCCTGGAACACTGAAGCTTTCTTT
>TRBV30|TRBJ1-1|TRBD1|.
CAWSADREVTEAFF
TGTGCCTGGAGTGCGGACAGGGAGGTAACTGAAGCTTTCTTT
>TRBV20-1|TRBJ2-4|.|.
CSAKEGRGKNIQYF
TGCAGTGCTAAGGAAGGACGGGGTAAAAACATTCAGTACTTC
>TRBV19|TRBJ2-5|TRBD1|.
CASSRVQGLMETQYF
TGTGCCAGTAGTAGGGTACAGGGGTTAATGGAGACCCAGTACTTC
>TRBV5-1|TRBJ2-2|TRBD1|few
CASSLGLVEGGNTGELFF
TGCGCCAGCAGCTTGGGCCTGGTTGAAGGGGGCAACACCGGGGAGCTGTTTTTT
>TRBV29-1|TRBJ2-7|TRBD1|.
CSARQGVGEQYF
TGCAGCGCCAGACAGGGGGTGGGCGAGCAGTACTTC
>TRBV4-1|TRBJ2-5|.|.
CASSQLRESRETQYF
TGCGCCAGCAGCCAACTACGGGAGTCCCGAGAGACCCAGTACTTC
>TRBV6-2/TRBV6-3|TRBJ2-1|.|.
CASSYVGDEQFF
TGTGCCAGCAGTTACGTGGGCGATGAGCAGTTCTTC
>TRBV12-3/TRBV12-4|TRBJ2-7|.|many
CASSLSHREQYF
TGTGCCAGCAGTTTATCCCACCGGGAGCAGTACTTC
>TRBV28|TRBJ1-2|.|many
CASSLQATAYAF
TGTGCCAGCAGTTTACAAGCTACCGCCTACGCCTTC
>TRBV6-1|TRBJ1-1|.|few
CASSGLMNTEAFF
TGTGCCAGCAGTGGACTCATGAACACTGAAGCTTTCTTT